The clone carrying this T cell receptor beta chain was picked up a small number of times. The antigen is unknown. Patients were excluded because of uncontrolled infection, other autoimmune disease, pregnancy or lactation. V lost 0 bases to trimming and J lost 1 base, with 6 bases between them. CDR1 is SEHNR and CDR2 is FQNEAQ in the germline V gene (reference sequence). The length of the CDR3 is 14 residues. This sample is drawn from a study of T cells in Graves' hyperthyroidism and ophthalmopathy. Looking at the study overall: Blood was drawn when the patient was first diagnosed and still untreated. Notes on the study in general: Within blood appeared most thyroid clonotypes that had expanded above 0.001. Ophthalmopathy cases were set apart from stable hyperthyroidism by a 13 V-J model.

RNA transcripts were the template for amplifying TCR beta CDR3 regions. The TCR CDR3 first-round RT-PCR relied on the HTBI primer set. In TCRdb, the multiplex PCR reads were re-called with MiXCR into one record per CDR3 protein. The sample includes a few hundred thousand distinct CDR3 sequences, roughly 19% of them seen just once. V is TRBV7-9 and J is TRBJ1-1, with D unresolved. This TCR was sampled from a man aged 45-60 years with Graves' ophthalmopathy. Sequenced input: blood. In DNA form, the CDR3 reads TGTGCCAGCAGCTTAGCGGGCAAGAACACTGAAGCTTTCTTT. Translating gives CASSLAGKNTEAFF.